This T cell receptor (beta chain) came from a study of cytomegalovirus exposure and HLA in healthy donors. The CDR3 runs 11 residues. Germline V gene sequence: CDR1 SGHRS, CDR2 YFSETQ. Trimming cost V 5 bases and J 7 bases, with 10 bases left between them. General study findings and limits: Reports state that TCR beta sequences accurately predicted most subjects' HLA-A and HLA-B alleles.

For this clone: No antigen is known for it.

60 Vbeta and 13 Jbeta primers were used in PCR. Some clones are missing from TCRdb's copy, which holds only in-frame ones; the method was immunoSEQ multiplex PCR. This sample yields around 190,000 clones, of which around 79% are seen a single time; roughly 1.6% belongs to the top ten. The sample comprised PBMCs. The chain links TRBV5-1 to TRBJ2-7; a possible D gene is TRBD2 (6 bases). The origin of this receptor is a woman in her 50s in good health and CMV-seronegative. CDR3 sequence: CASSTRGEQYF. The CDR3 bases are TGCGCCAGCAGTACGCGGGGAGAGCAGTACTTC.